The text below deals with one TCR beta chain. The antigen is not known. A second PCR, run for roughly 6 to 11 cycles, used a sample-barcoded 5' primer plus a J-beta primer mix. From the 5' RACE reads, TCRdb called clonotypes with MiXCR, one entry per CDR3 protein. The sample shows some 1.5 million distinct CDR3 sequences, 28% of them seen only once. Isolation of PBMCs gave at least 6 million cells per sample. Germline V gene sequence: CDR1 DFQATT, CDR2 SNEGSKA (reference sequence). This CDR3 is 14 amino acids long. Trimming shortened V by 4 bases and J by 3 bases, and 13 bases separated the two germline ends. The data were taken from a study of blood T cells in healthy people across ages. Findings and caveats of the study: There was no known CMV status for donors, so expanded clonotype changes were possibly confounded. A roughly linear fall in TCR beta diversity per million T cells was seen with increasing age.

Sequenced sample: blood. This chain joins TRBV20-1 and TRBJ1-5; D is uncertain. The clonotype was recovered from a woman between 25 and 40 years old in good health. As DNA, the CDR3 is TGCAGTGCTACCCTCGGGCTAAACAATCAGCCCCAGCATTTT. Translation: CSATLGLNNQPQHF.